These T cell receptor beta chains were read from a single sample in a study of blood T cells in healthy people across ages. Each CDR3 protein gets one entry after TCRdb re-called the 5' RACE reads with MiXCR. The profile shows 1.2 million to 1.5 million distinct CDR3 sequences, around 42% of them singletons. What was sequenced was blood. These receptors were taken from a young woman in good health. CDR3s include the opening cysteine and the closing phenylalanine or tryptophan. A D gene is named only where the DNA matches it firmly. The size field is filled for only some rows; it gives once, few, many or a size class.

D: TRBD2
size: few
V: TRBV6-6
J: TRBJ2-7
CDR3: CASSVGLAEAYEQYF
DNA: TGTGCCAGCAGTGTGGGACTAGCGGAGGCCTACGAGCAGTACTTC

D: -
size: few
V: TRBV14
J: TRBJ1-1
CDR3: CASSQAGGVTEAFF
DNA: TGTGCCAGCAGCCAAGCGGGTGGGGTCACTGAAGCTTTCTTT

D: TRBD1
size: -
V: TRBV6-6
J: TRBJ2-5
CDR3: CASSQGQGTGYQETQYF
DNA: TGTGCCAGCAGTCAGGGACAGGGGACCGGGTACCAAGAGACCCAGTACTTC

D: TRBD2
size: few
V: TRBV5-1
J: TRBJ2-7
CDR3: CASSFSASGRFADYEQYF
DNA: TGCGCCAGCAGCTTTTCGGCTAGCGGGAGGTTTGCCGACTACGAGCAGTACTTC

D: -
size: few
V: TRBV12-3/TRBV12-4
J: TRBJ1-1
CDR3: CASSLGETRYTEAFF
DNA: TGTGCCAGCAGTTTAGGGGAGACCCGATACACTGAAGCTTTCTTT

D: TRBD2
size: few
V: TRBV20-1
J: TRBJ2-3
CDR3: CSADTSGSTDTQYF
DNA: TGCAGTGCCGACACTAGCGGCTCCACAGATACGCAGTATTTT

D: -
size: -
V: TRBV5-5
J: TRBJ1-6
CDR3: CASTTGLENSPLHF
DNA: TGTGCCAGCACCACAGGGCTGGAGAATTCACCCCTCCACTTT

D: -
size: few
V: TRBV6-5
J: TRBJ2-4
CDR3: CASSYGRPLDGNIQYF
DNA: TGTGCCAGCAGTTATGGCAGGCCCCTTGATGGAAACATTCAGTACTTC

D: TRBD2
size: -
V: TRBV27
J: TRBJ2-1
CDR3: CATHSGGRNNEQFF
DNA: TGTGCCACCCATAGCGGGGGCAGGAACAATGAGCAGTTCTTC

D: TRBD2
size: -
V: TRBV7-9
J: TRBJ2-1
CDR3: CASSLEAGGSNEQFF
DNA: TGTGCCAGCAGCTTAGAAGCGGGAGGGTCCAATGAGCAGTTCTTC

D: -
size: -
V: TRBV2
J: TRBJ1-2
CDR3: CASSSGTSIREAYYGYTF
DNA: TGTGCCAGCAGTTCCGGGACCTCTATAAGGGAGGCGTACTATGGCTACACCTTC

D: TRBD2
size: few
V: TRBV4-1
J: TRBJ2-1
CDR3: CASSLLAGISYNEQFF
DNA: TGCGCCAGCAGCCTACTAGCGGGAATTTCCTACAATGAGCAGTTCTTC

D: TRBD1
size: -
V: TRBV12-3/TRBV12-4
J: TRBJ2-3
CDR3: CASSPLDRADTQYF
DNA: TGTGCCAGCAGCCCCCTGGACAGGGCAGATACGCAGTATTTT

D: TRBD1
size: -
V: TRBV6-6
J: TRBJ2-4
CDR3: CASRTAGGRAKNIQYF
DNA: TGTGCCAGCAGGACCGCAGGGGGAAGAGCCAAAAACATTCAGTACTTC

D: -
size: few
V: TRBV20-1
J: TRBJ1-1
CDR3: CSVRTDTEAFF
DNA: TGCAGTGTAAGGACAGACACTGAAGCTTTCTTT

D: -
size: -
V: TRBV12-3/TRBV12-4
J: TRBJ1-4
CDR3: CASRKLDGRPGNEKLFF
DNA: TGTGCCAGCAGGAAACTGGACGGACGGCCCGGGAATGAAAAACTGTTTTTT

D: -
size: -
V: TRBV9
J: TRBJ2-7
CDR3: CASSVDFSASYNEQYF
DNA: TGTGCCAGCAGCGTAGACTTCTCAGCCTCCTACAATGAGCAGTACTTC

D: -
size: once
V: TRBV27
J: TRBJ1-6
CDR3: CASSSVPRGSPLHF
DNA: TGTGCCAGCAGTTCAGTCCCCCGGGGTTCACCCCTCCACTTT

D: -
size: few
V: TRBV7-8
J: TRBJ2-7
CDR3: CASSLANGGLGEQYF
DNA: TGTGCCAGCAGCTTAGCGAACGGGGGCCTAGGCGAGCAGTACTTC

D: TRBD1
size: few
V: TRBV30
J: TRBJ2-5
CDR3: CAWDRVEETQYF
DNA: TGTGCCTGGGACAGGGTTGAGGAGACCCAGTACTTC

D: TRBD2
size: few
V: TRBV4-2
J: TRBJ2-3
CDR3: CASSPRVAGEVDTQYF
DNA: TGTGCCAGCAGCCCCCGGGTAGCGGGAGAGGTAGATACGCAGTATTTT

D: -
size: -
V: TRBV12-3/TRBV12-4
J: TRBJ2-7
CDR3: CASSFPPNYEQYF
DNA: TGTGCCAGCAGTTTTCCCCCCAACTACGAGCAGTACTTC

D: TRBD2
size: -
V: TRBV12-3/TRBV12-4
J: TRBJ2-3
CDR3: CASRSGTSGGNTDTQYF
DNA: TGTGCCAGCAGATCCGGGACTAGCGGGGGGAACACAGATACGCAGTATTTT

D: -
size: -
V: TRBV5-1
J: TRBJ2-5
CDR3: CASSLGAQGTQYF
DNA: TGCGCCAGCAGTCTCGGGGCCCAAGGGACCCAGTACTTC

D: -
size: -
V: TRBV6-6
J: TRBJ1-2
CDR3: CATNSLDRSPNYGCTF
DNA: -

D: TRBD2
size: once
V: TRBV11-2
J: TRBJ2-5
CDR3: CASSFGGLQGNEQYF
DNA: TGTGCCAGCAGCTTCGGGGGGTTACAAGGCAATGAGCAGTACTTC

D: -
size: few
V: TRBV5-1
J: TRBJ2-1
CDR3: CASSARVELTYNEQFF
DNA: TGCGCCAGCAGCGCCCGGGTCGAATTGACCTACAATGAGCAGTTCTTC

D: -
size: -
V: TRBV12-3/TRBV12-4
J: TRBJ1-2
CDR3: CASSMTEGGYGYTF
DNA: TGTGCCAGCAGTATGACAGAGGGCGGCTATGGCTACACCTTC

D: -
size: few
V: TRBV7-9
J: TRBJ1-2
CDR3: CASGSSNGYTF
DNA: TGTGCCAGCGGTTCCTCAAATGGCTACACCTTC

D: -
size: -
V: TRBV27
J: TRBJ1-3
CDR3: CASSSALSSGNTIYF
DNA: TGTGCCAGCAGTTCCGCATTGAGCTCTGGAAACACCATATATTTT

D: -
size: -
V: TRBV2
J: TRBJ2-1
CDR3: CASSEAIYEQFF
DNA: TGTGCCAGCAGTGAAGCGATCTATGAGCAGTTCTTC

D: TRBD2
size: few
V: TRBV28
J: TRBJ2-4
CDR3: CASSDLAGGTNIQYF
DNA: TGTGCCAGCAGTGATCTAGCGGGGGGAACTAACATTCAGTACTTC

D: -
size: -
V: TRBV25-1
J: TRBJ2-3
CDR3: CASSETSPDTQYF
DNA: TGTGCCAGCAGTGAAACGTCGCCAGATACGCAGTATTTT

D: -
size: -
V: TRBV4-1
J: TRBJ2-3
CDR3: CASSQGLSGGASDTQYF
DNA: TGCGCCAGCAGCCAAGGTTTATCCGGGGGTGCCTCAGATACGCAGTATTTT

D: TRBD2
size: -
V: TRBV4-1
J: TRBJ2-3
CDR3: CASSQDGTSGSDTQYF
DNA: TGCGCCAGCAGCCAAGACGGGACTAGCGGGTCAGATACGCAGTATTTT

D: -
size: few
V: TRBV5-1
J: TRBJ2-7
CDR3: CASGSEGPSGYEQYF
DNA: TGCGCCAGCGGCTCCGAGGGGCCTTCGGGTTACGAGCAGTACTTC

D: -
size: -
V: TRBV6-2/TRBV6-3
J: TRBJ2-5
CDR3: CASSSGGSGISYNEQYF
DNA: TGTGCCAGCAGTTCAGGGGGTAGCGGGATATCCTACAATGAGCAGTACTTC

D: -
size: many
V: TRBV20-1
J: TRBJ1-2
CDR3: CSASRGDGYTF
DNA: TGCAGTGCTAGTCGGGGTGATGGCTACACCTTC

D: -
size: -
V: TRBV27
J: TRBJ1-5
CDR3: CASSLQGGYSNQPQHF
DNA: TGTGCCAGCAGTTTACAGGGAGGATATAGCAATCAGCCCCAGCATTTT